The next 7 T cell receptor beta chains were all read from a single sample in a study of a mutant IDH1 vaccine in newly diagnosed glioma. As for time point: week 11, during vaccination. Doses consisted of 300 ug of mutant IDH1 20-mer peptide each, paired with topical imiquimod. Antigen specificity for these receptors is unknown. Profiling relied on immunoSEQ multiplex PCR, and the TCRdb table lists in-frame clones only, not all of them. The sample holds more than 55,000 clones, around 80% seen once. This material consisted of PBMCs, taken from a glioma patient whose treatment included an IDH1 peptide vaccine. The origin of the receptors is a man younger than 40 with glioma.

The chain is built from TRBV6-1 and TRBJ1-6; 7 positions agree with TRBD1. The V and J ends lost 5 bases and 9 bases, in that order; junction bases with no gene match: 4. This CDR3 region has 13 residues. Germline V gene sequence: CDR1 MNHNS, CDR2 SASEGT. The CDR3 DNA reads TGTGCCAGCAGTCGACAGGGCGGTTCACCCCTCCACTTT. Its translation is CASSRQGGSPLHF.

This clone was detected once. This rearrangement joins TRBV25-1 to TRBJ2-5; D not resolved. CDR1 is MGHDK, CDR2 SYGVNS, per germline. CDR3 length: 13 amino acids. Trimming took 10 bases from V and 4 from J, leaving 16 bases between them. Here the CDR3 DNA reads TGTGCCACTTCAAATATGGGCTTAGAGACCCAGTACTTC. It translates to CATSNMGLETQYF.

The chain combines TRBV5-4 with TRBJ2-2, with D perhaps matching TRBD2 (6 bases). Trimming cost V 4 bases and J 5 bases, with 9 bases left between them. The CDR3 is 13 amino acids. Per the germline V gene, CDR1 is SGHNT and CDR2 is YYREEE (reference sequence). This CDR3 reads CASSGEVTGELFF. In DNA, the CDR3 is TGTGCCAGCAGCGGGGAGGTAACCGGGGAGCTGTTTTTT.

The chain carries TRBV7-9 and TRBJ1-1, with D uncertain. V was clipped by 0 bases and J by 4 bases, with 9 bases between them. Per germline, CDR1 SEHNR and CDR2 FQNEAQ (reference sequence). The CDR3 runs to 14 residues. CDR3 region: CASSLASIGTEAFF. The DNA of the CDR3 is TGTGCCAGCAGCTTAGCGTCCATTGGCACTGAAGCTTTCTTT. The full variable domain, rest sourced from reference TRBV7-9 and TRBJ1-1, is DTGVSQNPRHKITKRGQNVTFRCDPISEHNRLYWYRQTLGQGPEFLTYFQNEAQLEKSRLLSDRFSAERPKGSFSTLEIQRTEQGDSAMYLCASSLASIGTEAFFGQGTRLTVV.

This clone was observed a few times. The chain is built from TRBV28 and TRBJ1-2; possibly TRBD1 for D (5 bases). This CDR3 spans 14 amino acids. Germline V gene data show CDR1 as MDHEN and CDR2 as SYDVKM. V lost 5 bases and J 2 bases, leaving 12 bases between the germline ends. CDR3 residues: CASSPYGGNYGYTF. The CDR3 region has the DNA TGTGCCAGCAGTCCCTACGGGGGAAACTATGGCTACACCTTC.

The chain joins TRBV9 to TRBJ2-2; D uncertain. Germline lookup yields CDR1 SGDLS and CDR2 YYNGEE. The V and J ends lost 0 bases and 2 bases respectively, with 5 bases between them. This CDR3 has 14 residues. CDR3 loop: CASSVGPNTGELFF. In DNA, the CDR3 is TGTGCCAGCAGCGTAGGACCTAACACCGGGGAGCTGTTTTTT.

The sample holds a few counts of this clone. The sample carries other DNA sequences with the same CDR3. The V gene is TRBV19, the J gene TRBJ1-1, with 10 bases lining up with TRBD1. Germline V gives CDR1 LNHDA, CDR2 SQIVND (reference sequence). The CDR3 is 17 residues long. With 0 bases clipped from V and 2 bases from J, the junction kept 6 bases outside the gene matches. In DNA, the CDR3 is TGTGCCAGTAGTATAGAAGGGACAGGGGCCTTTAACACTGAAGCTTTCTTT. This encodes CASSIEGTGAFNTEAFF.